The 11 T cell receptor beta chains given below trace back to one sample, sequenced in a study of Ad26.COV2.S vaccination and SARS-CoV-2 variants. The repertoire was sequenced with immunoSEQ multiplex PCR; TCRdb's copy has only in-frame clones and lacks some. The table lists over 85,000 clones, 60% to 85% of them singletons. The sequencing here drew on peripheral blood, taken after recovery from COVID-19. These TCRs come from a human donor who had recovered from COVID-19.

The rearrangement uses TRBV29-1 and TRBJ2-4; D might be TRBD1 (5 bases). V was clipped by 3 bases and J by 7 bases, with 7 bases between them. The CDR3 is 11 amino acids. Germline V gives CDR1 SQVTM, CDR2 ANQGSEA. The CDR3 here is CSVDQGNIQYF. Written as DNA, the CDR3 is TGCAGCGTTGATCAGGGTAACATTCAGTACTTC.

The genes are TRBV5-6 and TRBJ2-7, with 8 nucleotides matching TRBD1. This CDR3 comprises 13 residues. The V segment lost 1 base and the J segment 9 bases; nucleotides outside the gene matches: 6. The V gene's germline CDR1 is SGHDT and CDR2 YYEEEE. Written as DNA, the CDR3 is TGTGCCAGCAGCTTGTCAGGGGGCGCAGGGCAGTACTTC. Residues: CASSLSGGAGQYF.

The V call is TRBV6-1, the J call TRBJ2-5, with D perhaps being TRBD1 or TRBD2 (5 bases each). The CDR3 covers 12 residues. The V gene's germline CDR1 is MNHNS and CDR2 SASEGT. Trimming took off 5 bases at V and 5 bases at J, with 9 bases between the two ends. As DNA, the CDR3 is TGTGCCAGCAGTCAGGGAGTGGAGACCCAGTACTTC. This codes for CASSQGVETQYF.

The CDR3 nucleotides are TGTGCCAGTAGTCCCCCAGGGGGCGACTTCGATACGCAGTATTTT. It yields the protein CASSPPGGDFDTQYF. This rearrangement joins TRBV19 to TRBJ2-3; TRBD1 matches 8 bases. Germline-derived CDR1 and CDR2 are LNHDA and SQIVND (reference sequence). V gave up 5 bases and J gave up 6 bases; unmatched junction bases: 10. This CDR3 region has 15 residues.

This clone occurred once. V is TRBV3-1 (or the pseudogene TRBV3-2) and J is TRBJ2-7, with unresolved D. The germline V and J ends were trimmed by 2 bases and 6 bases, with 5 bases remaining between them. Germline V gene data show CDR1 as LGHDT and CDR2 as YNNKEL (reference sequence). CDR3 size: 11 residues. CDR3 nucleotide sequence: TGTGCCAGCAGCCAAAGGCGCGAGCAGTACTTC. Its translation: CASSQRREQYF.

This clone was counted a few times. The chain is built from TRBV30 and TRBJ1-6; 8 bases line up with TRBD1. Germline CDR1 and CDR2: GTSNPN and SVGIG (reference sequence). Unmatched junction bases numbered 13, after V lost 0 bases and J lost 9 bases. The CDR3 covers 17 residues. CDR3 sequence reads: CAWSVQGLRDRISPLHF. The CDR3 DNA reads as TGTGCCTGGAGTGTACAAGGTCTCCGGGACAGGATTTCACCCCTCCACTTT.

The chain recombines TRBV3-1 (or the pseudogene TRBV3-2) with TRBJ1-5; D unclear. The V gene lost 2 bases and the J gene lost 3 bases, with 8 bases spanning the gap. The CDR3 runs 14 residues. Germline loops: CDR1 LGHDT, CDR2 YNNKEL (reference sequence). The CDR3 DNA sequence: TGTGCCAGCAGCCAAAGTGGGGTCAATCAGCCCCAGCATTTT. Translation: CASSQSGVNQPQHF.

The chain combines TRBV20-1 with TRBJ1-1; 8 nucleotides agree with TRBD1. Looked up from germline, CDR1 is DFQATT and CDR2 is SNEGSKA (reference sequence). CDR3 length: 11 residues. J was trimmed by 10 bases and V by 6 bases; bases with no gene match: 7. The CDR3 bases are TGCAGTGCAGCAGGGGGCTACTCAGCTTTCTTT. Translated: CSAAGGYSAFF.

V usage is TRBV28 and J usage is TRBJ1-1, with D maybe TRBD1 (5 bases). The germline V gene has CDR1 MDHEN and CDR2 SYDVKM. The CDR3 covers 12 residues. The V end was cut by 8 bases, the J end by 5 bases, with 12 bases between. For the CDR3, the DNA is TGTGCCAGCGGCAGGGTTGGGACTGAAGCTTTCTTT. Translation: CASGRVGTEAFF.

The V gene is TRBV5-4, the J gene TRBJ2-3; tentative D call: TRBD2 (5 bases). V lost 0 bases and J 3 bases, leaving 17 bases between the germline ends. This CDR3 has 17 residues. The germline gives CDR1 SGHNT, CDR2 YYREEE (reference sequence). CDR3 bases: TGTGCCAGCAGCTTGGCCGGTTCTAGAGGGTTGACAGATACGCAGTATTTT. It encodes CASSLAGSRGLTDTQYF.

The rearrangement links TRBV4-2 to TRBJ2-5; D not resolved. V was pared by 3 bases and J by 3 bases, with 2 bases between. CDR3 size: 11 residues. Germline CDR1 reads LGHNA; CDR2 reads YNFKEQ. The DNA for the CDR3 is TGTGCCAGCAGCCAGGAAGAGACCCAGTACTTC. Translating gives CASSQEETQYF.